A selection of T cell receptor beta chains follows, all from one sample in a study of cytomegalovirus exposure and HLA in healthy donors. The data were produced by immunoSEQ multiplex PCR, yet TCRdb's version contains in-frame clones alone and is incomplete. The table includes some 170,000 clones, approximately 86% detected once. The material sequenced was PBMCs. These receptors all come from a man in his thirties or forties in good health and CMV-seropositive. Each CDR3 is given with its conserved first and last residue. A D gene is named only where the DNA matches it firmly.

DNA: TGCGCCAGCAGCTTGGATGGACAGGGTCATCAGCCCCAGCATTTT
CDR3: CASSLDGQGHQPQHF
D: TRBD1
J: TRBJ1-5
V: TRBV5-1

DNA: TGCAGCGCGGGGCGCACAGATACGCAGTATTTT
CDR3: CSAGRTDTQYF
D: NA
J: TRBJ2-3
V: TRBV29-1

DNA: TGTGCCAGCAGCGTAAGGGGCTGGGAGACCCAGTACTTC
CDR3: CASSVRGWETQYF
D: NA
J: TRBJ2-5
V: TRBV9

DNA: TGTGCCAGCAGCTTAGTATCTGGGGCCGGGGAGCTGTTTTTT
CDR3: CASSLVSGAGELFF
D: NA
J: TRBJ2-2
V: TRBV7-9

DNA: TGCAGCGTTGGGGGACAGGCTGTTGGAGAGACCCAGTACTTC
CDR3: CSVGGQAVGETQYF
D: TRBD1
J: TRBJ2-5
V: TRBV29-1

DNA: TGTGCCAGCAGCTTAGCGCTAGCGGGACCAGGTAATGAGCAGTTCTTC
CDR3: CASSLALAGPGNEQFF
D: TRBD2
J: TRBJ2-1
V: TRBV7-2

DNA: TGTGCCAGCAGTTTGGGCCCACTAGCCAATGAGCAGTTCTTC
CDR3: CASSLGPLANEQFF
D: NA
J: TRBJ2-1
V: TRBV27

DNA: TGCGCCAGCAGCCGAAACTTCAATGAGCAGTTCTTC
CDR3: CASSRNFNEQFF
D: NA
J: TRBJ2-1
V: TRBV4-1

DNA: TGTGCCAGCAGTTCCCAGGGAGCTAACTATGGCTACACCTTC
CDR3: CASSSQGANYGYTF
D: NA
J: TRBJ1-2
V: TRBV6-1

DNA: TGTGCCAGCAGCGTAGGTTCCATTGATGGCTACACCTTC
CDR3: CASSVGSIDGYTF
D: NA
J: TRBJ1-2
V: TRBV9

DNA: TGTGCCACCAGCAGAGATTACGGAATCCAAGAGACCCAGTACTTC
CDR3: CATSRDYGIQETQYF
D: NA
J: TRBJ2-5
V: TRBV15

DNA: TGTGCCAGCAGTCCCCAGTTAGCCGAAAGCGAGCAGTACTTC
CDR3: CASSPQLAESEQYF
D: NA
J: TRBJ2-7
V: TRBV27

DNA: TGTGCCACCAGCAGGGGCGGGGGGGCTGGTACTGAAGCTTTCTTT
CDR3: CATSRGGGAGTEAFF
D: NA
J: TRBJ1-1
V: TRBV15

DNA: TGTGCCTGGAGTGCGGGGACCAACCCTTCCTTC
CDR3: CAWSAGTNPSF
D: NA
J: TRBJ2-7
V: TRBV30

DNA: TGTGCCAGCAGCTTAGACAACGCCTACGAGCAGTACTTC
CDR3: CASSLDNAYEQYF
D: NA
J: TRBJ2-7
V: TRBV7-9